This T cell receptor beta chain appears in the sequencing data of a study of OX40 agonist ivuxolimab in advanced cancers. For the study at large: Three patients, one with hepatocellular carcinoma and two with cutaneous melanoma, achieved partial responses.

Sequenced by immunoSEQ multiplex PCR; TCRdb stores in-frame clones only, minus some. Of about 58,000 clones listed, around 83% are singletons. Overall study findings and caveats: Partial responders at 0.1-3.0 mg/kg had among the lowest clonal expansion.

The V segment lost 0 bases and the J segment 2 bases; nucleotides outside the gene matches: 6. In germline, CDR1 is MNHNS, CDR2 SASEGT. The length of the CDR3 is 18 residues. Turning to this clone: The antigen is unknown.

V usage is TRBV6-1 and J usage is TRBJ2-5, with TRBD2 identical over 13 bases. The specimen was CD4+ or CD8+ T cells sorted from blood, collected in a trial of the OX40 agonist ivuxolimab. The sequence was obtained from an adult with an advanced solid tumor such as melanoma, head and neck, liver or kidney cancer. CDR3: CASSEASLAGGDQETQYF. The CDR3 DNA follows: TGTGCCAGCAGTGAAGCCTCACTAGCGGGGGGGGATCAAGAGACCCAGTACTTC.